A single sample gave rise to the 32 T cell receptor beta chains below, sequenced in a study of blood T cell repertoires in COVID-19. Generated by immunoSEQ multiplex PCR, the TCRdb table keeps only in-frame clones and is missing some. The sample lists some 260,000 clones, approximately 82% seen once, with roughly 3% in the top ten. The specimen sequenced was peripheral blood. The receptors were gathered from a woman under 30 with acute or convalescent COVID-19.

This chain connects TRBV7-9 to TRBJ2-2; possibly TRBD1 for D (6 bases). CDR1 is SEHNR and CDR2 is FQNEAQ in the germline V gene (reference sequence). This CDR3 is built from 14 residues. V lost 3 bases, J lost 4 bases, and 9 bases lay in between. This CDR3 reads CASSFGQRTGELFF. CDR3 bases: TGTGCCAGCAGCTTTGGACAGCGCACCGGGGAGCTGTTTTTT. The full variable domain, completed using reference TRBV7-9 and TRBJ2-2, is DTGVSQNPRHKITKRGQNVTFRCDPISEHNRLYWYRQTLGQGPEFLTYFQNEAQLEKSRLLSDRFSAERPKGSFSTLEIQRTEQGDSAMYLCASSFGQRTGELFFGEGSRLTVL.

This clone appeared a few times. V and J are TRBV30 and TRBJ1-1; 7 bases agree with TRBD1. CDR1 is GTSNPN, CDR2 SVGIG, per germline (reference sequence). CDR3 size: 14 residues. V lost 2 bases and J lost 1; bases outside the gene matches: 4. The CDR3 here is CAWSPGDRNTEAFF. In DNA, the CDR3 is TGTGCCTGGAGTCCAGGGGACAGGAACACTGAAGCTTTCTTT.

The chain employs TRBV7-6 and TRBJ2-7; 8 nucleotides line up with TRBD2. The CDR3 is 17 residues long. The J segment lost 0 bases and the V segment lost 1 base, leaving 8 bases of the junction unmatched. In germline, CDR1 is SGHVS, CDR2 FNYEAQ. CDR3 residues: CASSLGVLAASSYEQYF. Written as DNA, the CDR3 is TGTGCCAGCAGCTTAGGGGTACTAGCGGCAAGCTCCTACGAGCAGTACTTC.

J is TRBJ1-5 and V is TRBV6-1, with D perhaps matching TRBD1 (5 bases). This CDR3 region has 13 residues. The V end lost 1 base, the J end lost 6 bases, and 7 bases lay between the germline ends. In germline, CDR1 is MNHNS, CDR2 SASEGT. CDR3 bases: TGTGCCAGCAGTGAAGGGGGGGGTCAGCCCCAGCATTTT. Translated, it gives CASSEGGGQPQHF.

This chain connects TRBV24-1 to TRBJ1-5, with 10 bases identical to TRBD1. J gave up 1 base and V 5 bases, and 16 bases lay outside the gene matches. This CDR3 has 20 residues. Germline-derived CDR1 and CDR2 are KGHDR and SFDVKD. CDR3 bases: TGTGCCACCAGTGCCTCTATACAGGGACAGGGGACGCTGAGCAATCAGCCCCAGCATTTT. This encodes CATSASIQGQGTLSNQPQHF.

The chain couples TRBV19 to TRBJ2-7, with D perhaps TRBD1 (5 bases). The germline gives CDR1 LNHDA, CDR2 SQIVND (reference sequence). CDR3 size: 13 residues. V gave up 3 bases and J gave up 7 bases, with 13 bases separating them. The CDR3 sequence: CASSIFQGGEQYF. The CDR3 nucleotides are TGTGCCAGTAGTATCTTCCAGGGTGGGGAGCAGTACTTC.

This clone was detected only a few times. The chain combines TRBV29-1 with TRBJ1-5; 11 bases are a match to TRBD1. The CDR3 sequence is 15 residues long. Germline V gives CDR1 SQVTM, CDR2 ANQGSEA. The trim removed 4 bases at V and 0 bases at J, leaving 2 bases unmatched. CDR3 coding DNA: TGCAGCGTTGCCGGGACAGGGGGTAGCAATCAGCCCCAGCATTTT. Amino acid sequence: CSVAGTGGSNQPQHF.

This chain connects TRBV6-5 to TRBJ2-3; 7 nucleotides match TRBD2. CDR1 is MNHEY and CDR2 is SVGAGI in the germline V gene. The CDR3 is made up of 14 amino acids. Unmatched junction bases numbered 11, after V lost 10 bases and J lost 4 bases. CDR3 in amino acids: CATGRSGLADTQYF. The DNA of the CDR3 is TGTGCCACCGGGAGGAGCGGGCTCGCAGATACGCAGTATTTT.

The chain employs TRBV10-1 and TRBJ2-1, with 8 bases identical to TRBD1. This CDR3 contains 13 residues. Trimming at V came to 8 bases and at J to 9 bases, leaving 9 bases not matched to a gene. Germline loops: CDR1 WNHNN, CDR2 SYGVQD (reference sequence). CDR3 in amino acids: CASGGQGRGEQFF. The DNA for the CDR3 is TGCGCCAGCGGAGGACAGGGAAGGGGTGAGCAGTTCTTC.

The genes are TRBV5-6 and TRBJ1-1; unclear D gene. The CDR3 has 13 residues. Germline lookup yields CDR1 SGHDT and CDR2 YYEEEE. Deletions cut 0 bases from V and 2 bases from J, with 5 bases between. The CDR3, as DNA: TGTGCCAGCAGCTTGGTTTCAAACACTGAAGCTTTCTTT. It is translated as CASSLVSNTEAFF.

This clone was counted between two and nine times. This chain joins TRBV28 and TRBJ1-6; possible D gene TRBD1, 6 bases. The CDR3 has 21 residues. Trimming cost V 8 bases and J 3 bases, with 32 bases left between them. Germline CDR1 reads MDHEN; CDR2 reads SYDVKM. The CDR3 DNA is TGTGCCAGCCTAAGTCACCTAGGGGCAGGGAACAGGGATTACTATAATTCACCCCTCCACTTT. Protein: CASLSHLGAGNRDYYNSPLHF.

V is TRBV18 and J is TRBJ2-1, with a tentative D call TRBD1 (6 bases). The CDR3 totals 17 residues. Germline V gives CDR1 KGHSH, CDR2 LQKENI. V was pared by 4 bases and J by 0 bases, with 16 bases between. The CDR3 DNA follows: TGTGCCAGCTCACGTGATGGGGGCTTAAGCTCCTACAATGAGCAGTTCTTC. Amino acids: CASSRDGGLSSYNEQFF. The full variable domain, its missing parts supplied by reference TRBV18 and TRBJ2-1, is NAGVMQNPRHLVRRRGQEARLRCSPMKGHSHVYWYRQLPEEGLKFMVYLQKENIIDESGMPKERFSAEFPKEGPSILRIQQVVRGDSAAYFCASSRDGGLSSYNEQFFGPGTRLTVL.

The genes are TRBV4-1 and TRBJ1-1, with unresolved D. From germline, CDR1 is MGHRA and CDR2 YSYEKL. V lost 3 bases to trimming and J lost 3 bases, with 8 bases between them. This CDR3 has 13 amino acids. The CDR3 sequence: CASSQSVDTEAFF. CDR3 DNA: TGCGCCAGCAGCCAGTCTGTCGACACTGAAGCTTTCTTT.

The CDR3 region is CASSDLGPSPSNQPQHF. CDR3 nucleotide sequence: TGTGCCAGCAGTGACCTTGGCCCCAGTCCGAGCAATCAGCCCCAGCATTTT. V gene TRBV6-1 combines with J gene TRBJ1-5; D gene ambiguous. Germline V CDR1 and CDR2: MNHNS, SASEGT. There are 17 residues in the CDR3. The V end was cut by 3 bases, the J end by 1 base, with 16 bases between.

This chain connects TRBV7-2 to TRBJ1-2; 8 positions match TRBD1. The ends lost 3 bases at V and 4 bases at J; junction bases unmatched: 1. From germline, CDR1 is SGHTA and CDR2 FQGNSA. The CDR3 totals 13 residues. The CDR3 region has the DNA TGTGCCAGCAGCTTGGACAGGGCCTATGGCTACACCTTC. Translation gives CASSLDRAYGYTF.

This clone was counted a single time. The chain combines TRBV27 with TRBJ2-3; D gene uncertain. This CDR3 has 15 residues. Germline V lookup: CDR1 MNHEY, CDR2 SMNVEV (reference sequence). Between the trimmed V and J ends, which lost 3 bases and 1 base, there was a span of 11 bases. The CDR3 nucleotides are TGTGCCAGCAGTTTGAGTCAGGTGGGCACAGATACGCAGTATTTT. Amino acid sequence: CASSLSQVGTDTQYF.

This clone has only a few counts. The gene calls are TRBV11-2 and TRBJ1-5, with TRBD1 matching over 8 bases. Per the germline V gene, CDR1 is SGHAT and CDR2 is FQNNGV. V shed 4 bases, J shed 2 bases, and the junction held 10 bases outside the gene matches. There are 17 residues in the CDR3. The CDR3 region is CASSSNSGGSGNQPQHF. The DNA of the CDR3 is TGTGCCAGCAGCTCCAATTCAGGGGGCAGCGGCAATCAGCCCCAGCATTTT.

The V call is TRBV20-1, the J call TRBJ1-2; weak D call: TRBD1 (6 bases). CDR3 length equals 14 residues. Germline values: CDR1 DFQATT, CDR2 SNEGSKA (reference sequence). Trimming pared 3 bases from V and 5 bases from J, leaving 16 bases between. The CDR3 spells CSASRQGIRYGYTF. The CDR3 coding sequence is TGCAGTGCTAGTCGTCAGGGGATTCGGTATGGCTACACCTTC.

This chain connects TRBV6-5 to TRBJ2-1; 9 bases agree with TRBD1. The CDR3 is 15 residues long. With 4 bases clipped from V and 4 bases from J, the junction kept 5 bases outside the gene matches. Germline V gives CDR1 MNHEY, CDR2 SVGAGI. Written as DNA, the CDR3 is TGTGCCAGCAGTTGGGGACAGGGTAATTACAATGAGCAGTTCTTC. Its protein product is CASSWGQGNYNEQFF.

The chain couples TRBV4-1 to TRBJ1-3; no clear D. V lost 1 base and J 0 bases, leaving 13 bases between the germline ends. CDR3 length equals 17 residues. Germline-derived CDR1 and CDR2 are MGHRA and YSYEKL. CDR3 protein: CASSQGAGDSSGNTIYF. CDR3 coding DNA: TGCGCCAGCAGCCAAGGGGCAGGCGATTCCTCTGGAAACACCATATATTTT.

This chain uses TRBV19 with TRBJ2-6; D is perhaps TRBD1 (5 bases). CDR1 LNHDA and CDR2 SQIVND come from the germline V gene (reference sequence). The germline V and J ends were trimmed by 5 bases and 2 bases, with 13 bases remaining between them. The CDR3 extends over 16 amino acids. The DNA of the CDR3 is TGTGCCAGTAGTCCACCCGCAGGGACTGGGGCCAACGTCCTGACTTTC. It codes for CASSPPAGTGANVLTF.

The V gene is TRBV5-6, the J gene TRBJ2-2; TRBD1 agrees at 7 bases. Germline loops: CDR1 SGHDT, CDR2 YYEEEE. The J segment lost 0 bases and the V segment lost 3 bases, leaving 5 bases of the junction unmatched. The CDR3 consists of 16 residues. CDR3 coding DNA: TGTGCCAGCAGCTATCGACAGGGCCCGAACACCGGGGAGCTGTTTTTT. Translating it yields CASSYRQGPNTGELFF.

The chain combines TRBV20-1 with TRBJ2-3, with D perhaps TRBD2 (6 bases). Germline V CDR1 and CDR2: DFQATT, SNEGSKA (reference sequence). There are 14 residues in the CDR3. Trimming took off 6 bases at V and 1 base at J, with 14 bases between the two ends. The chain's CDR3 is CSASSGRRTDTQYF. DNA for the CDR3: TGCAGTGCGAGTAGCGGACGCCGCACAGATACGCAGTATTTT.

The V gene is TRBV1, the J gene TRBJ2-1; the table assigns TRBD1, which was not confirmed against the DNA. TRBV1 is described as a pseudogene. CDR3 length: 15 residues. CDR3: CTSSPRDRGHNEQFF. In nucleotides, the CDR3 is TGCACCAGCAGCCCCCGGGACAGGGGCCACAATGAGCAGTTCTTC.

The CDR3 DNA reads as TGTGCCAGCACCCTCAGGGCAGGAAATAACTATGGCTACACCTTC. Amino acid sequence: CASTLRAGNNYGYTF. V is TRBV6-5 and J is TRBJ1-2, with D possibly being TRBD1 (5 bases). This CDR3 has 15 residues. V shed 7 bases and J shed 1 base, with 16 bases lying between them. Germline-derived CDR1 and CDR2 are MNHEY and SVGAGI.

The chain has TRBV7-6 and TRBJ2-1, with TRBD2 matching over 13 bases. V shed 2 bases and J 2 bases; nucleotides not matched to a gene: 3. The CDR3 runs 17 residues. The germline V gene has CDR1 SGHVS and CDR2 FNYEAQ. Here the CDR3 reads CASSLMGLAGTYNEQFF. The CDR3 nucleotides read TGTGCCAGCAGCTTAATGGGACTAGCGGGAACCTACAATGAGCAGTTCTTC.

With regard to this clone: This specimen includes other DNA sequences encoding the same CDR3. The rearrangement joins TRBV6-2 or TRBV6-3 to TRBJ2-1, with 8 bases identical to TRBD2. V lost 3 bases to trimming and J lost 5 bases; unmatched junction nucleotides: 3. The CDR3 is 14 amino acids. CDR1 is MNHEY, CDR2 SVGEGT, per germline. The CDR3 region has the DNA TGTGCCAGCAGTTATCTAGCGGGTCACAATGAGCAGTTCTTC. Residues: CASSYLAGHNEQFF.

Here the CDR3 DNA reads TGTGCCAGCAGTCGAAAAGACAGCCCCTACGAGCAGTACTTC. It translates to CASSRKDSPYEQYF. V usage is TRBV25-1 and J usage is TRBJ2-7; possibly TRBD1 for D (5 bases). CDR3 size: 14 residues. The germline V and J ends were trimmed by 5 bases and 2 bases, with 13 bases remaining between them. Germline lookup yields CDR1 MGHDK and CDR2 SYGVNS.

The V and J genes are TRBV19 and TRBJ2-1, with D maybe TRBD2 (5 bases). V shed 3 bases and J shed 6 bases, with 9 bases lying between them. CDR1 and CDR2 (germline): LNHDA, SQIVND (reference sequence). The length of the CDR3 is 13 residues. The CDR3 sequence: CASSINRGNEQFF. The CDR3, as DNA: TGTGCCAGTAGTATTAATCGGGGCAATGAGCAGTTCTTC.

With respect to this clone: One junction end does not reproduce the germline sequence, and a read error may be involved. This rearrangement joins TRBV6-5 to TRBJ2-7; 7 bases are shared with TRBD2. Germline CDR1 MNHEY, CDR2 SVGAGI. The CDR3 is 13 residues long. The CDR3 sequence is CATLRDYSDEQYF. For the CDR3, the DNA is TGTGCCACCCTACGGGACTACTCCGACGAGCAGTACTTC.

This clone was observed a handful of times. V is TRBV7-2 and J is TRBJ1-5, with D possibly being TRBD1 (6 bases). The CDR3 loop spans 17 amino acids. V lost 5 bases, J lost 3 bases, and 20 bases lay in between. Per germline, CDR1 SGHTA and CDR2 FQGNSA. CDR3 sequence (DNA): TGTGCCAGCAGCACTAGGGGGGGGTTTGGCAACAATCAGCCCCAGCATTTT. Amino acid sequence: CASSTRGGFGNNQPQHF.

The J gene is TRBJ1-5, the V gene TRBV28; D is perhaps TRBD1 (6 bases). The germline gives CDR1 MDHEN, CDR2 SYDVKM. CDR3 length: 17 amino acids. The V gene lost 4 bases and the J gene lost 2 bases, with 18 bases spanning the gap. CDR3 amino acids: CASSSASQGLGNQPQHF. The CDR3 coding sequence is TGTGCCAGCAGTTCCGCTTCCCAGGGGTTGGGCAATCAGCCCCAGCATTTT.